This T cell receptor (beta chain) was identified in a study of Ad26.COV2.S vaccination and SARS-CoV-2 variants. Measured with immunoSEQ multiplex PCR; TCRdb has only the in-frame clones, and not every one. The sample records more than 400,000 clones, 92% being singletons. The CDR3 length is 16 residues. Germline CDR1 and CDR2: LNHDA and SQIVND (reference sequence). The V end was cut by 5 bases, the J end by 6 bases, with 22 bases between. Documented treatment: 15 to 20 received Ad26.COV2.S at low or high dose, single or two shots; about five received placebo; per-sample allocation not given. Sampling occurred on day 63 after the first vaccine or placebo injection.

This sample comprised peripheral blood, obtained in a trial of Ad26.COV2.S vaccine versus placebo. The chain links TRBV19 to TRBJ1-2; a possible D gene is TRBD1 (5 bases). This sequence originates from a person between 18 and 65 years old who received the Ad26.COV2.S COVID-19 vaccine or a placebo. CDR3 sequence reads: CASSPAEGPPGDGYTF. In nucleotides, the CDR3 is TGTGCCAGTAGTCCAGCGGAGGGGCCGCCTGGAGATGGCTACACCTTC.